Each of the 32 T cell receptor beta chains below was sequenced from the same sample in a study of cytomegalovirus exposure and HLA in healthy donors. The PCR ran on 60 Vbeta and 13 Jbeta primers. Assay: immunoSEQ multiplex PCR; the TCRdb copy retains only in-frame clones and omits some. The repertoire table contains 100,000 to 150,000 clones. Sequenced input: PBMCs. These receptors all stem from a man younger than 45 in good health and CMV-seronegative.

This sequence joins TRBV15 and TRBJ1-1, with a possible D match to TRBD1 (5 bases). Trimming pared 0 bases from V and 11 bases from J, leaving 19 bases between. The germline CDR1 and CDR2 sequences are LNHNV and YYDKDF (reference sequence). The CDR3 runs to 15 residues. The chain's CDR3 is CATSRDRQTSPVAFF. The CDR3 DNA follows: TGTGCCACCAGCAGAGATCGACAGACTTCACCCGTGGCTTTCTTT.

This chain joins TRBV5-1 and TRBJ1-2; possible D gene TRBD1, 5 bases. The CDR3 runs to 16 residues. Germline CDR1 reads SGHRS; CDR2 reads YFSETQ. V gave up 5 bases and J gave up 1 base, with 18 bases separating them. The chain's CDR3 is CASRFGAGSINYGYTF. The CDR3 DNA is TGCGCCAGCAGGTTTGGGGCAGGGTCCATTAACTATGGCTACACCTTC.

The chain links TRBV5-1 to TRBJ1-2, with a tentative D call TRBD1 (6 bases). Trimming cost V 6 bases and J 0 bases, with 15 bases left between them. The CDR3 sequence is 15 residues long. Germline V gene lookup returns CDR1 SGHRS and CDR2 YFSETQ. The chain's CDR3 is CASTHSGTSNYGYTF. The CDR3 DNA reads TGCGCCAGCACTCATTCCGGGACATCTAACTATGGCTACACCTTC.

The rearrangement links TRBV18 to TRBJ2-1; no clear D gene. V lost 4 bases and J 5 bases, leaving 9 bases between the germline ends. The germline CDR1 and CDR2 sequences are KGHSH and LQKENI. This CDR3 comprises 13 residues. The CDR3 here is CASSQLIDNEQFF. CDR3 bases: TGTGCCAGCTCACAGTTAATAGACAATGAGCAGTTCTTC.

The rearrangement joins TRBV5-1 to TRBJ2-5; D gene unclear. The J call may be mistaken, given a closer DNA end match to TRBJ2-7. This CDR3 has 13 amino acids. CDR1 and CDR2 from the germline V gene are SGHRS and YFSETQ. This chain's CDR3 is CASSLESDFEQYF. Here the CDR3 DNA reads TGCGCCAGCAGCTTGGAATCCGACTTCGAGCAGTACTTC.

The chain recombines TRBV15 with TRBJ1-1, with 9 bases aligning to TRBD1. The CDR3 consists of 15 residues. V trimming: 5 bases; J trimming: 5 bases; junction bases outside the gene matches: 9. CDR1 is LNHNV and CDR2 is YYDKDF in the germline V gene (reference sequence). The CDR3 spells CATSLRQGDGTEAFF. The CDR3 region has the DNA TGTGCCACCAGCCTTCGACAGGGGGATGGTACTGAAGCTTTCTTT.

The genes are TRBV29-1 and TRBJ2-7; 9 bases are shared with TRBD1. Germline V gene lookup returns CDR1 SQVTM and CDR2 ANQGSEA. This CDR3 is 14 amino acids long. V shed 7 bases, J shed 2 bases, and the junction held 9 bases outside the gene matches. CDR3 DNA sequence: TGCAGCGCTCTAAACAGGGGGCGCACCTACGAGCAGTACTTC. It specifies CSALNRGRTYEQYF.

V and J are TRBV28 and TRBJ2-3; possible D gene TRBD2, 5 bases. Trimming cost V 7 bases and J 1 base, with 21 bases left between them. Germline values: CDR1 MDHEN, CDR2 SYDVKM. The CDR3 runs 17 residues. The CDR3 DNA follows: TGTGCCAGCACAAGGTTCGGTGAGGGCGTAGGCACAGATACGCAGTATTTT. Its protein product is CASTRFGEGVGTDTQYF. The variable domain in full, completed from reference TRBV28 and TRBJ2-3, reads DVKVTQSSRYLVKRTGEKVFLECVQDMDHENMFWYRQDPGLGLRLIYFSYDVKMKEKGDIPEGYSVSREKKERFSLILESASTNQTSMYLCASTRFGEGVGTDTQYFGPGTRLTVL.

This chain links TRBV19 with TRBJ2-2, with D possibly TRBD2 on 5 matching bases. The CDR3 is 17 residues long. Germline values: CDR1 LNHDA, CDR2 SQIVND (reference sequence). V gave up 3 bases and J gave up 0 bases, with 14 bases separating them. The CDR3 nucleotides are TGTGCCAGTAGTATCGGCGGGCTAGTTCCGAACACCGGGGAGCTGTTTTTT. Its translation is CASSIGGLVPNTGELFF.

The chain links TRBV10-1 to TRBJ1-2; TRBD1 is a possible D gene (6 bases). The germline V and J ends were trimmed by 9 bases and 2 bases, with 19 bases remaining between them. Germline-derived CDR1 and CDR2 are WNHNN and SYGVQD (reference sequence). The CDR3 length is 15 residues. This chain's CDR3 is CARLEGGPENYGYTF. The CDR3, as DNA: TGCGCCAGACTGGAGGGGGGGCCCGAAAACTATGGCTACACCTTC.

The rearrangement uses TRBV4-1 and TRBJ1-1, with D tentatively TRBD1 (5 bases). Per the germline V gene, CDR1 is MGHRA and CDR2 is YSYEKL. Trimming pared 5 bases from V and 3 bases from J, leaving 16 bases between. This CDR3 contains 15 residues. CDR3 DNA: TGCGCCAGCAGCGAAGGGGCAGGGTTTTACACTGAAGCTTTCTTT. This gives the protein CASSEGAGFYTEAFF.

The chain uses TRBV11-2 and TRBJ1-4; TRBD1 might be the D (5 bases). Germline CDR1 SGHAT, CDR2 FQNNGV. This CDR3 has 15 residues. V dropped 2 bases and J dropped 6 bases, with 13 bases sitting between them. The CDR3 reads CASSLNRGGDEKLFF. Written as DNA, the CDR3 is TGTGCCAGCAGCTTAAATCGGGGAGGGGATGAAAAACTGTTTTTT. The full variable domain, with the rest looked up from reference TRBV11-2 and TRBJ1-4, is EAGVAQSPRYKIIEKRQSVAFWCNPISGHATLYWYQQILGQGPKLLIQFQNNGVVDDSQLPKDRFSAERLKGVDSTLKIQPAKLEDSAVYLCASSLNRGGDEKLFFGSGTQLSVL.

This rearrangement joins TRBV6-5 to TRBJ1-4; D is unclear. CDR1 is MNHEY, CDR2 SVGAGI, per germline. The CDR3 is made up of 15 amino acids. With 0 bases removed from V and 0 bases from J, the gap between germline ends came to 5 bases. Written as DNA, the CDR3 is TGTGCCAGCAGTTACTCTCCAGCAACTAATGAAAAACTGTTTTTT. Protein sequence: CASSYSPATNEKLFF.

The J gene is TRBJ1-5, the V gene TRBV19; perhaps TRBD1 as D (5 bases). The V end was cut by 5 bases, the J end by 9 bases, with 20 bases between. CDR1 LNHDA and CDR2 SQIVND come from the germline V gene (reference sequence). This CDR3 has 15 amino acids. CDR3 in amino acids: CASSSFGEGRGPQHF. CDR3 in DNA: TGTGCCAGTAGTTCCTTCGGGGAGGGAAGGGGGCCCCAGCATTTT.

The chain carries TRBV7-9 and TRBJ2-1; maybe TRBD2 (6 bases). Per germline, CDR1 SEHNR and CDR2 FQNEAQ (reference sequence). V was clipped by 2 bases and J by 8 bases, with 10 bases between them. This CDR3 spans 13 amino acids. The CDR3: CASSLWGGDEQFF. CDR3 nucleotides: TGTGCCAGCAGCTTATGGGGCGGGGATGAGCAGTTCTTC.

The chain is built from TRBV11-2 and TRBJ2-1; 8 bases map to TRBD2. J gave up 6 bases and V 5 bases, and 9 bases lay outside the gene matches. The CDR3 runs to 15 residues. In germline, CDR1 is SGHAT, CDR2 FQNNGV. The chain's CDR3 is CASSPRSGGINEQFF. The DNA for the CDR3 is TGTGCCAGCAGCCCCCGTTCGGGGGGGATCAATGAGCAGTTCTTC.

The chain employs TRBV4-1 and TRBJ1-2; no clear D. Germline CDR1 and CDR2: MGHRA and YSYEKL. The CDR3 is 14 amino acids. V was clipped by 1 base and J by 2 bases, with 8 bases between them. This chain's CDR3 is CASSQGSENYGYTF. The CDR3 DNA reads TGCGCCAGCAGCCAAGGATCCGAGAACTATGGCTACACCTTC.

The CDR3 region is CASSDRGGNQPQHF. CDR3 bases: TGTGCCAGCAGTGACCGGGGGGGCAATCAGCCCCAGCATTTT. The V call is TRBV6-1, the J call TRBJ1-5, with TRBD1 as a possible D gene (5 bases). The CDR3 length is 14 residues. In germline, CDR1 is MNHNS, CDR2 SASEGT. The V end was cut by 3 bases, the J end by 2 bases, with 8 bases between.

The chain has TRBV11-3 and TRBJ2-3, with TRBD2 matching over 8 bases. CDR3 length equals 13 residues. The ends lost 5 bases at V and 7 bases at J; junction bases unmatched: 5. The V gene's germline CDR1 is SGHNT and CDR2 YENEEA. This CDR3 reads CASSHSGSYTQYF. The CDR3 DNA is TGTGCCAGCAGCCACAGCGGGAGTTATACGCAGTATTTT.

J is TRBJ2-3 and V is TRBV7-9; a weak D match, TRBD1 (6 bases). This CDR3 is 14 amino acids long. The V and J ends lost 5 bases and 4 bases respectively, with 13 bases between them. CDR1 SEHNR and CDR2 FQNEAQ come from the germline V gene (reference sequence). The CDR3 here is CASSRPGHPDTQYF. CDR3 coding DNA: TGTGCCAGCAGCAGACCGGGACATCCAGATACGCAGTATTTT.

This rearrangement joins TRBV29-1 to TRBJ2-2; TRBD2 is a possible D gene (5 bases). V shed 4 bases and J shed 2 bases, with 17 bases lying between them. CDR3 size: 16 residues. CDR1 SQVTM and CDR2 ANQGSEA come from the germline V gene. The CDR3: CSVGPPWTGNTGELFF. The DNA of the CDR3 is TGCAGCGTTGGACCCCCTTGGACGGGAAACACCGGGGAGCTGTTTTTT.

This rearrangement joins TRBV9 to TRBJ1-3; D remains unclear. This CDR3 comprises 15 residues. Germline V gene sequence: CDR1 SGDLS, CDR2 YYNGEE. The V and J ends lost 5 bases and 0 bases respectively, with 12 bases between them. CDR3 in amino acids: CASSTDLVSGNTIYF. DNA of the CDR3: TGTGCCAGCAGTACCGATCTAGTCTCTGGAAACACCATATATTTT.

V gene TRBV6-1 combines with J gene TRBJ2-2, with a possible D match to TRBD1 (6 bases). Germline values: CDR1 MNHNS, CDR2 SASEGT. V lost 6 bases and J lost 3, with 11 bases in between. This CDR3 comprises 14 residues. CDR3 in DNA: TGTGCCAGCAGATATTACAGGGACACCGGGGAGCTGTTTTTT. It encodes CASRYYRDTGELFF.

The CDR3 DNA sequence: TGTGCCAGCAGTATCGAGGCGGGAGATGATTACGAGCAGTACTTC. Translated, it gives CASSIEAGDDYEQYF. This sequence joins TRBV2 and TRBJ2-7, with TRBD2 identical over 7 bases. In germline, CDR1 is SNHLY, CDR2 FYNNEI. The CDR3 consists of 15 residues. Unmatched junction bases numbered 11, after V lost 5 bases and J lost 4 bases.

The chain is built from TRBV5-4 and TRBJ1-2, with a possible D match to TRBD1 (5 bases). Trimming pared 7 bases from V and 2 bases from J, leaving 18 bases between. The CDR3 totals 15 residues. Germline CDR1 is SGHNT and CDR2 is YYREEE (reference sequence). The CDR3 DNA sequence: TGTGCCAGCCTGCCGTCGGGGGGGGAGAACTATGGCTACACCTTC. This sequence encodes CASLPSGGENYGYTF.

CDR3 nucleotides: TGTGCCTGGACGGGACTAGCGGTTACCACAGATACGCAGTATTTT. It translates to CAWTGLAVTTDTQYF. This chain joins TRBV30 and TRBJ2-3, with 11 bases matching TRBD2. The CDR3 runs to 15 residues. V lost 4 bases, J lost 2 bases, and 5 bases stayed unmatched. Germline-derived CDR1 and CDR2 are GTSNPN and SVGIG (reference sequence).

The chain uses TRBV27 and TRBJ1-5; D is perhaps TRBD1 (6 bases). Per germline, CDR1 MNHEY and CDR2 SMNVEV (reference sequence). This CDR3 has 14 residues. Deletions cut 6 bases from V and 6 bases from J, with 15 bases between. In nucleotides, the CDR3 is TGTGCCAGCAGGCCGGGACATCCGAGTCAGCCCCAGCATTTT. Residues: CASRPGHPSQPQHF.

The gene calls are TRBV11-2 and TRBJ1-2, with a weak D call TRBD1 (5 bases). The germline V gene has CDR1 SGHAT and CDR2 FQNNGV. Trimming stripped 1 base from V and 9 bases from J, with 12 bases between. This CDR3 is built from 13 residues. The CDR3 DNA follows: TGTGCCAGCAGCTTAGCCCAGCAGGGCAGCTACACCTTC. The encoded protein is CASSLAQQGSYTF.

The chain has TRBV10-1 and TRBJ2-3, with 7 bases identical to TRBD1. The CDR3 has 14 amino acids. Trimming took 6 bases from V and 4 from J; bases not matched to a gene: 7. Germline CDR1 is WNHNN and CDR2 is SYGVQD (reference sequence). The chain's CDR3 is CASSPGQISDTQYF. CDR3 nucleotide sequence: TGCGCCAGCAGCCCGGGACAGATATCAGATACGCAGTATTTT.

This chain uses TRBV15 with TRBJ1-6; TRBD1 is a possible D gene (5 bases). Trimming removed 3 bases from V and 7 bases from J, with 13 bases in between. There are 15 residues in the CDR3. CDR1 LNHNV and CDR2 YYDKDF come from the germline V gene (reference sequence). The CDR3 loop is CATSSQSKGNSPLHF. CDR3 sequence (DNA): TGTGCCACCAGCAGTCAATCGAAGGGGAATTCACCCCTCCACTTT.

The CDR3 loop reads CASSSPGQSRGGSGYTF. The CDR3 nucleotides are TGTGCCAGCTCATCCCCGGGACAGTCCAGAGGAGGTTCTGGCTACACCTTC. The chain links TRBV18 to TRBJ1-2, with 7 bases that match TRBD1. The CDR3 length is 17 residues. CDR1 is KGHSH, CDR2 LQKENI, per germline. V lost 5 bases to trimming and J lost 7 bases; unmatched junction nucleotides: 19.

The CDR3 sequence: CASSQVMGAGTEAFF. The CDR3 bases are TGCGCCAGCAGCCAAGTAATGGGGGCCGGCACTGAAGCTTTCTTT. This chain links TRBV4-1 with TRBJ1-1, with a tentative D call TRBD1 (6 bases). Between the trimmed V and J ends, which lost 1 base and 4 bases, there was a span of 13 bases. CDR1 is MGHRA, CDR2 YSYEKL, per germline. The CDR3 sequence is 15 residues long.